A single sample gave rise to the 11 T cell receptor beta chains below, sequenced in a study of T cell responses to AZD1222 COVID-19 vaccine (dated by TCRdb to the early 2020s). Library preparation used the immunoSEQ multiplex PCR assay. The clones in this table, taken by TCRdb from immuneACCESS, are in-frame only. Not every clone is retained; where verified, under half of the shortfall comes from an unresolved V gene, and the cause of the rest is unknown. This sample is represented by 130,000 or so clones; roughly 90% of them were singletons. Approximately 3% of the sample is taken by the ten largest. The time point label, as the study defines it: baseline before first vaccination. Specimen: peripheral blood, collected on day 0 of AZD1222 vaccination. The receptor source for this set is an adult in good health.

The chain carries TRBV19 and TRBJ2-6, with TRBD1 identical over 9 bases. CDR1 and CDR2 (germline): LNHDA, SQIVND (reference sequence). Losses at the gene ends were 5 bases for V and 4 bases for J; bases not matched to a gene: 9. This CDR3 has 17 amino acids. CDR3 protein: CASSPSTGGSGANVLTF. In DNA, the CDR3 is TGTGCCAGTAGTCCTTCGACAGGGGGGTCCGGGGCCAACGTCCTGACTTTC.

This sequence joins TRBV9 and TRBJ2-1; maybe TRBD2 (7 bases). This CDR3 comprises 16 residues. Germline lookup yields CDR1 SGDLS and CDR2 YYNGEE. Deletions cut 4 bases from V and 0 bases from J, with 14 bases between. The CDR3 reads CASSPRGGYSYNEQFF. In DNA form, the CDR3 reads TGTGCCAGCAGCCCGAGGGGGGGCTACTCCTACAATGAGCAGTTCTTC.

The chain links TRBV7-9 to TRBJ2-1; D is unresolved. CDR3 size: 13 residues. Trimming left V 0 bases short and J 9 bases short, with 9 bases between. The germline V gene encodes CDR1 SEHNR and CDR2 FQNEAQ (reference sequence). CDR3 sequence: CASSLAKGAEQFF. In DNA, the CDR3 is TGTGCCAGCAGCTTAGCGAAGGGCGCTGAGCAGTTCTTC.

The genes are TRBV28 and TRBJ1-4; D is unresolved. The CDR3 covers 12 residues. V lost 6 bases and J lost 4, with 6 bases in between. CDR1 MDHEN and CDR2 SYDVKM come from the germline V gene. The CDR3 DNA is TGTGCCAGCAGAGAACGTAATGAAAAACTGTTTTTT. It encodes CASRERNEKLFF. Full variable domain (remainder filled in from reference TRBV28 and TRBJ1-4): DVKVTQSSRYLVKRTGEKVFLECVQDMDHENMFWYRQDPGLGLRLIYFSYDVKMKEKGDIPEGYSVSREKKERFSLILESASTNQTSMYLCASRERNEKLFFGSGTQLSVL.

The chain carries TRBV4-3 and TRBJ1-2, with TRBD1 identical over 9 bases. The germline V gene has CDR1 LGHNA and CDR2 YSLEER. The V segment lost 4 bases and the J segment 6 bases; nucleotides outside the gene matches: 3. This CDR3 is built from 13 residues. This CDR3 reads CASSPGTGNGYTF. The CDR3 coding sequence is TGCGCCAGCAGCCCAGGGACAGGGAATGGCTACACCTTC.

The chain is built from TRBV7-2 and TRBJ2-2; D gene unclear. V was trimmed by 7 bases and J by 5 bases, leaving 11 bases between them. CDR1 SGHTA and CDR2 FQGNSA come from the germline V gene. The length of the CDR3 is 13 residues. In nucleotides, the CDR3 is TGTGCCAGCACCGCAAGACAAACCGGGGAGCTGTTTTTT. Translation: CASTARQTGELFF. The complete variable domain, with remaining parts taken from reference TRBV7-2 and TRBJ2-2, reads GAGVSQSPSNKVTEKGKDVELRCDPISGHTALYWYRQSLGQGLEFLIYFQGNSAPDKSGLPSDRFSAERTGGSVSTLTIQRTQQEDSAVYLCASTARQTGELFFGEGSRLTVL.

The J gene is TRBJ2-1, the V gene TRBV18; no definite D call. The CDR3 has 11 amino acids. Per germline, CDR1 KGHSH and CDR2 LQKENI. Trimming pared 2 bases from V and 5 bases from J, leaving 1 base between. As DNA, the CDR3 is TGTGCCAGCTCACCAAACAATGAGCAGTTCTTC. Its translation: CASSPNNEQFF.

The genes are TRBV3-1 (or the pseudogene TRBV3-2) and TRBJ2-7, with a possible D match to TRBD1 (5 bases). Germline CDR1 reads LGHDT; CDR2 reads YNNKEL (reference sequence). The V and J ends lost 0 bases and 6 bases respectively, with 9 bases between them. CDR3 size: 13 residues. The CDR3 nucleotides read TGTGCCAGCAGCCAAGAAGGGGTTCGCGAGCAGTACTTC. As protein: CASSQEGVREQYF.

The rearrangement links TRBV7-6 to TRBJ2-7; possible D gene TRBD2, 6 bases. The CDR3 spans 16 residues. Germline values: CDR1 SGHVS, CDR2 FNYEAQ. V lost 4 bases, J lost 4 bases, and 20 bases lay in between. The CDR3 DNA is TGTGCCAGCAGCTCGCGCCTTACCGGGGGAGTATACGAGCAGTACTTC. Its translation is CASSSRLTGGVYEQYF.

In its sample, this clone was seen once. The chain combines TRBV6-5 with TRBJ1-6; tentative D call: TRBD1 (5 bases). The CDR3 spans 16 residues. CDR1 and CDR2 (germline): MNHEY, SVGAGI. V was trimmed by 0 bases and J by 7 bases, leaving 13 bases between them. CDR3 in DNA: TGTGCCAGCAGTTACTCGGCAGGGAGAACGAATTCACCCCTCCACTTT. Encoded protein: CASSYSAGRTNSPLHF.

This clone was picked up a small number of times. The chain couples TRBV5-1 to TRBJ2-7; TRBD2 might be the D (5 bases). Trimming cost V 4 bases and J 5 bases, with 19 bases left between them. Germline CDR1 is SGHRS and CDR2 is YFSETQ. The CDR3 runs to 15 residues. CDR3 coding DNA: TGCGCCAGCAGCAGAACATCACGGGGTTTCGACGAGCAGTACTTC. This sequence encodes CASSRTSRGFDEQYF.